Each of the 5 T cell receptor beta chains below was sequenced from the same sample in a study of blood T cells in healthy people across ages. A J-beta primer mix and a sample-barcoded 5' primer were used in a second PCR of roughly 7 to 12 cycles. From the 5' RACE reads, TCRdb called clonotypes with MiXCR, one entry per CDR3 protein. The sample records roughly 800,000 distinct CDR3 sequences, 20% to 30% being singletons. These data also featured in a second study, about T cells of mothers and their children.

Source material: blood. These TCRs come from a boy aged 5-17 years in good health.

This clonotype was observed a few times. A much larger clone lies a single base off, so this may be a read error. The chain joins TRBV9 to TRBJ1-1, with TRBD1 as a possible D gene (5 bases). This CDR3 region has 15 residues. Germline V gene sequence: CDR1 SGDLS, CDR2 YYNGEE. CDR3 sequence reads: CAGSVPGLGNTEAFF. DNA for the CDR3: TGTGCCGGCAGCGTCCCGGGACTTGGGAACACTGAAGCTTTCTTT.

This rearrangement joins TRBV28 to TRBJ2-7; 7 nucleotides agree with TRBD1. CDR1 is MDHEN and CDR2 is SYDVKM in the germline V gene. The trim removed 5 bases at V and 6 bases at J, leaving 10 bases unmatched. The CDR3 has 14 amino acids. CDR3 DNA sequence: TGTGCCAGCAGTCCCAGGACAGGTAATGCCGAGCAGTACTTC. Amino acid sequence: CASSPRTGNAEQYF.

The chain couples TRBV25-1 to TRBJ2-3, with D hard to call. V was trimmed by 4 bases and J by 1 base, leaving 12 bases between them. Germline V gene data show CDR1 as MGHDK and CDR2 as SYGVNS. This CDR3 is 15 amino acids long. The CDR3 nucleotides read TGTGCCAGCAGTGTCGGGTCAACTCGCACAGATACGCAGTATTTT. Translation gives CASSVGSTRTDTQYF.

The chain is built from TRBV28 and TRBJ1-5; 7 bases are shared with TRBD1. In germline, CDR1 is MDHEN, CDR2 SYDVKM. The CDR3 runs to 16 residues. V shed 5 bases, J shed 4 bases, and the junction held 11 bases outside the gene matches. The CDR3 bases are TGTGCCAGCAGTCCCCCCAGAGCGACAGGGAATCAGCCCCAGCATTTT. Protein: CASSPPRATGNQPQHF.

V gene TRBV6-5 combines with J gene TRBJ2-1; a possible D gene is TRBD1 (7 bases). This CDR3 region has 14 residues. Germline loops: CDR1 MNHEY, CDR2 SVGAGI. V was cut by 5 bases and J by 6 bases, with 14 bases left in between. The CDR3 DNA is TGTGCCAGCAGTCGACAGGGAGGCCGCAATGAGCAGTTCTTC. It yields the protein CASSRQGGRNEQFF.